The 12 T cell receptor beta chains below were found in one sample sequenced in a study of cytomegalovirus exposure and HLA in healthy donors (dated 2017 in TCRdb). Receptor libraries were prepared by the immunoSEQ multiplex PCR assay. The multiplex PCR relied on a mix of 60 forward primers for TCR Vbeta segments and 13 reverse primers for TCR Jbeta segments. The clones in this table, taken by TCRdb from immuneACCESS, are in-frame only. Not every clone is retained; where verified, under half of the shortfall comes from an unresolved V gene, and the cause of the rest is unknown. This sample lists roughly 250,000 clones; 84% were detected once. The leading ten clones occupy 1.5% to 2.5% of the sample. Sequences were obtained from PBMCs. The receptor source for this set is a woman aged 40 to 50 in good health and CMV-seropositive.

This sequence joins TRBV5-6 and TRBJ1-3, with D perhaps TRBD1 (5 bases). The CDR3 covers 12 residues. Germline V gives CDR1 SGHDT, CDR2 YYEEEE. Trimming removed 4 bases at V and 4 bases at J, with 6 bases between. CDR3 sequence: CASSRQGNTIYF. The CDR3 nucleotides are TGTGCCAGCAGCAGACAGGGAAACACCATATATTTT.

The chain is built from TRBV27 and TRBJ1-5, with 7 positions matching TRBD1. J gave up 2 bases and V 3 bases, and 1 base lay outside the gene matches. The length of the CDR3 is 14 residues. CDR1 MNHEY and CDR2 SMNVEV come from the germline V gene (reference sequence). The CDR3 is CASSFRGGNQPQHF. The CDR3 coding sequence is TGTGCCAGCAGTTTCAGGGGGGGCAATCAGCCCCAGCATTTT.

The chain recombines TRBV7-9 with TRBJ1-1; 9 bases agree with TRBD1. Germline CDR1 is SEHNR and CDR2 is FQNEAQ (reference sequence). V shed 4 bases and J 5 bases; nucleotides not matched to a gene: 8. CDR3 size: 15 residues. The CDR3 protein is CASSSGQGQRTEAFF. CDR3 sequence (DNA): TGTGCCAGCAGCTCGGGACAGGGTCAGAGGACTGAAGCTTTCTTT. Looking up the rest from reference TRBV7-9 and TRBJ1-1 gives the full variable domain: DTGVSQNPRHKITKRGQNVTFRCDPISEHNRLYWYRQTLGQGPEFLTYFQNEAQLEKSRLLSDRFSAERPKGSFSTLEIQRTEQGDSAMYLCASSSGQGQRTEAFFGQGTRLTVV.

The rearrangement links TRBV7-9 to TRBJ1-2; 7 positions agree with TRBD1. The CDR3 has 15 amino acids. Germline CDR1 and CDR2: SEHNR and FQNEAQ (reference sequence). V shed 5 bases, J shed 3 bases, and the junction held 9 bases outside the gene matches. CDR3 protein: CASSNRQGSDYGYTF. The CDR3 region has the DNA TGTGCCAGCAGCAACAGACAGGGATCAGACTATGGCTACACCTTC.

This clone was observed a single time. V usage is TRBV11-3 and J usage is TRBJ2-5, with D tentatively TRBD2 (5 bases). Looked up from germline, CDR1 is SGHNT and CDR2 is YENEEA. The CDR3 loop spans 15 amino acids. V gave up 5 bases and J gave up 2 bases, with 15 bases separating them. This CDR3 is CASSDDSDSQETQYF. Here the CDR3 DNA reads TGTGCCAGCAGCGATGACTCGGACTCACAAGAGACCCAGTACTTC.

The rearrangement links TRBV7-3 to TRBJ2-1; 8 positions match TRBD2. Germline assignment: CDR1 SGHTA and CDR2 FQGTGA. V shed 2 bases, J shed 6 bases, and the junction held 0 bases outside the gene matches. This CDR3 has 13 residues. The CDR3 DNA is TGTGCCAGCAGCTTAGGACTAGCCAATGAGCAGTTCTTC. It yields the protein CASSLGLANEQFF.

About this clone: Distinct nucleotide sequences in the sample also encode this CDR3. This chain joins TRBV4-3 and TRBJ2-7, with a tentative D call TRBD1 (6 bases). CDR1 LGHNA and CDR2 YSLEER come from the germline V gene. V was trimmed by 0 bases and J by 2 bases, leaving 8 bases between them. The length of the CDR3 is 14 residues. The chain's CDR3 is CASSQDRGPYEQYF. Here the CDR3 DNA reads TGCGCCAGCAGCCAAGACAGGGGACCCTACGAGCAGTACTTC.

The rearrangement links TRBV7-6 to TRBJ1-3; possible D gene TRBD1, 5 bases. With 6 bases removed from V and 2 bases from J, the gap between germline ends came to 11 bases. Germline CDR1 and CDR2: SGHVS and FNYEAQ. The CDR3 extends over 14 amino acids. The CDR3 DNA reads as TGTGCCAGCAGAGGGTTAGGGGCTGGAAACACCATATATTTT. Translating it yields CASRGLGAGNTIYF.

The CDR3 here is CASSLFATGVGSPLHF. The CDR3 DNA reads as TGTGCCAGCAGTTTATTTGCGACGGGGGTAGGATCACCCCTCCACTTT. J is TRBJ1-6 and V is TRBV27; D is perhaps TRBD1 (5 bases). Germline V gives CDR1 MNHEY, CDR2 SMNVEV (reference sequence). CDR3 length: 16 residues. Trimming took 1 base from V and 10 from J, leaving 17 bases between them.

This clone was observed a single time. A read error is likely, as this CDR3 ends without the conserved phenylalanine or tryptophan. The gene calls are TRBV7-2 and TRBJ2-7; 10 bases map to TRBD1. The J segment lost 3 bases and the V segment lost 4 bases, leaving 6 bases of the junction unmatched. The V gene's germline CDR1 is SGHTA and CDR2 FQGNSA. The CDR3 contains 15 residues. The CDR3 DNA follows: TGTGCCAGCAGCTCAGGACAGGGGGTTCGCTACGAGCAGTACCTC. It encodes CASSSGQGVRYEQYL.

The chain carries TRBV28 and TRBJ2-3, with D unresolved. The CDR3 spans 15 residues. V lost 1 base to trimming and J lost 0 bases, with 8 bases between them. Germline loops: CDR1 MDHEN, CDR2 SYDVKM. CDR3 residues: CASSLFLRSTDTQYF. The CDR3 nucleotides are TGTGCCAGCAGTTTATTTTTGCGGAGCACAGATACGCAGTATTTT. The full variable domain, with the rest looked up from reference TRBV28 and TRBJ2-3, is DVKVTQSSRYLVKRTGEKVFLECVQDMDHENMFWYRQDPGLGLRLIYFSYDVKMKEKGDIPEGYSVSREKKERFSLILESASTNQTSMYLCASSLFLRSTDTQYFGPGTRLTVL.

The chain carries TRBV9 and TRBJ2-3; 12 bases are shared with TRBD2. This CDR3 contains 17 residues. The V and J ends lost 0 bases and 6 bases, in that order; junction bases with no gene match: 8. Germline V gene sequence: CDR1 SGDLS, CDR2 YYNGEE. The CDR3 reads CASSVGSSGRALDTQYF. The CDR3 nucleotides are TGTGCCAGCAGCGTAGGGTCTAGCGGGAGGGCCCTGGATACGCAGTATTTT. The full variable domain, its missing parts supplied by reference TRBV9 and TRBJ2-3, is DSGVTQTPKHLITATGQRVTLRCSPRSGDLSVYWYQQSLDQGLQFLIQYYNGEERAKGNILERFSAQQFPDLHSELNLSSLELGDSALYFCASSVGSSGRALDTQYFGPGTRLTVL.